Listed below are T cell receptor beta chains from one sample, sequenced in a study of T-cell memory formation after mild COVID-19. Each CDR3 protein is one row after TCRdb ran MiXCR on the 5' RACE reads. The sample contains 90,000 to 120,000 distinct CDR3 sequences, approximately 15% of which appear only once. The sample consisted of PBMCs or a T cell subset sorted from them (not recorded which). The receptor set was obtained from a man aged 18 to 30 who had mild COVID-19 (a few samples of this study predate the infection). Cell type and time point are not known. Each CDR3 is given with its conserved first and last residue. The D gene is left open where the match is weak. Only part of the rows carry a size: once, few, many, or a class if the clone is expanded.

cdr3_nt | cdr3_aa | clone_size | d_call | j_call | v_call
TGCGCCAGCAGCCATTTCCCTGGTAGCGGGGGGCCAAGCTCCTACGAGCAGTACTTC | CASSHFPGSGGPSSYEQYF | NA | TRBD2 | TRBJ2-7 | TRBV4-1
TGTGCCAGCAGCCATGGACAGACCTACGAGCAGTACTTC | CASSHGQTYEQYF | few | NA | TRBJ2-7 | TRBV5-6
TGCGCCAGCAGCCAAGATAGGGCAGGGGGACTTTACAATGAGCAGTTCTTC | CASSQDRAGGLYNEQFF | many | NA | TRBJ2-1 | TRBV4-3
TGCGCCAGCAGCCAAGAGCAGGCCCCCTACAATGAGCAGTTCTTC | CASSQEQAPYNEQFF | few | NA | TRBJ2-1 | TRBV4-1
TGTGCCAGCAGCTTAGTGAGTAGGGTCATCAATGAGCAGTTCTTC | CASSLVSRVINEQFF | NA | NA | TRBJ2-1 | TRBV7-9
TGTGCCACCAGTGCCGCCCGGGACGGTAGCACAGATACGCAGTATTTT | CATSAARDGSTDTQYF | NA | NA | TRBJ2-3 | TRBV24-1
TGTGCCAGCAGTTTCCTTACCGTGCATGGGCTGTTTTTT | CASSFLTVHGLFF | few | NA | TRBJ2-2 | TRBV28
TGCAGTGCTAGAGATCCACTCGGACAGGCGGATAATGAAAAACTGTTTTTT | CSARDPLGQADNEKLFF | many | TRBD1 | TRBJ1-4 | TRBV20-1
TGCGCCAGCAGCCAAGGCATTGGAGTGGTGCCCCAGCATTTT | CASSQGIGVVPQHF | many | NA | TRBJ1-5 | TRBV4-3
TGCGCCAGCAATCCTAGCGGGGGGGCCTTAGAGACCCAGTACTTC | CASNPSGGALETQYF | many | TRBD2 | TRBJ2-5 | TRBV4-1
TGCAGTGCCAGGACAGGGAAGGAGAATTCACCCCTCCACTTT | CSARTGKENSPLHF | NA | TRBD1 | TRBJ1-6 | TRBV20-1
TGCGCCAGCAGCCAGAGGGTATTAGACACAGATACGCAGTATTTT | CASSQRVLDTDTQYF | few | NA | TRBJ2-3 | TRBV4-1
TGTGCCACCAGCCCGAGGGGGGGATTGTGGGGCACTGAAGCTTTCTTT | CATSPRGGLWGTEAFF | NA | NA | TRBJ1-1 | TRBV15
TGCGCCAGCAGCTCCCGACAGGGGGGAGGAGAGACCCAGTACTTC | CASSSRQGGGETQYF | NA | TRBD1 | TRBJ2-5 | TRBV5-1
TGTGCCAGCAGTTTTTTGGAGGGGGCCTACAATGAGCAGTTCTTC | CASSFLEGAYNEQFF | NA | NA | TRBJ2-1 | TRBV28
TGTGCCAGCAGTTCGCCGGGACAGGGGCGTGGTGAGCAGTTCTTC | CASSSPGQGRGEQFF | few | TRBD1 | TRBJ2-1 | TRBV12-3/TRBV12-4
TGCGCCAGCAGCCTGGGGTCTGGAAACACCATATATTTT | CASSLGSGNTIYF | NA | NA | TRBJ1-3 | TRBV5-1
TGTGCCACCAGTGATTTGGCAGGGACCTACAATGAGCAGTTCTTC | CATSDLAGTYNEQFF | NA | NA | TRBJ2-1 | TRBV24-1
TGCAGCGTTGCCCCCGGGCAGAGTGAAGCTTTCTTT | CSVAPGQSEAFF | NA | NA | TRBJ1-1 | TRBV29-1
TGTGCCATCAGTGAAGTGACAGGGCCCAATGAGCAGTTCTTC | CAISEVTGPNEQFF | NA | TRBD1 | TRBJ2-1 | TRBV10-3
TGTGCCAGCAGCTACCGGACATTCGCCGAGATCGAGCAGTACTTC | CASSYRTFAEIEQYF | few | NA | TRBJ2-7 | TRBV6-2/TRBV6-3
TGTGCCAGCAGTTGGACAGGGAGGAATGAAAAACTGTTTTTT | CASSWTGRNEKLFF | NA | TRBD1 | TRBJ1-4 | TRBV12-3/TRBV12-4
TGTGCCAGCCCCTCGTCGGGGGGCAATGAGCAGTTCTTC | CASPSSGGNEQFF | NA | TRBD2 | TRBJ2-1 | TRBV2
TGTGCCTCTGGGGGTCTGAACTATGGCTACACCTTC | CASGGLNYGYTF | NA | NA | TRBJ1-2 | TRBV25-1
TGTGCCAGCAGCTTTGTACGTGGTGTTGGCACTGAAGCTTTCTTT | CASSFVRGVGTEAFF | NA | NA | TRBJ1-1 | TRBV7-2
TGTGCCAGCTCACCCTTCACCACTCTCAGGGCTGATGGCTACACCTTC | CASSPFTTLRADGYTF | few | NA | TRBJ1-2 | TRBV18
TGTGCCAGCAGTGACTCGATTGAAAGGGTCGGTGAAGCTTTCTTT | CASSDSIERVGEAFF | NA | NA | TRBJ1-1 | TRBV6-4
TGTGCCAGCAGTTATGGCTTGTCCTATCAGCCCCAGCATTTT | CASSYGLSYQPQHF | few | NA | TRBJ1-5 | TRBV6-6
TGCGCCAGCAGCCAAGAGGGGACAGGGAACGAAAAACTGTTTTTT | CASSQEGTGNEKLFF | NA | TRBD1 | TRBJ1-4 | TRBV4-1
TGCAGCGTTGGGACAGGGGGTGACTCGAGCTACACCTTC | CSVGTGGDSSYTF | NA | TRBD1 | TRBJ1-2 | TRBV29-1
TGCGCCAGCAGCCAAGATCGGACCCCCCTTGGGAATGAGCAGTTCTTC | CASSQDRTPLGNEQFF | NA | NA | TRBJ2-1 | TRBV4-3
TGTGCCAGCATTATTAGCGGGGGGGCGATAAATGAGCAGTTCTTC | CASIISGGAINEQFF | many | TRBD2 | TRBJ2-1 | TRBV12-3/TRBV12-4
TGTGCCAGCAGTCGTACCCAGGGGGGCGAGCAGTACTTC | CASSRTQGGEQYF | many | NA | TRBJ2-7 | TRBV6-6
TGTGCCAGCAGTTTCGGACAGGGGGGTTCACCCCTCCACTTT | CASSFGQGGSPLHF | many | TRBD1 | TRBJ1-6 | TRBV12-3/TRBV12-4
TGTGCCAGCAGCCTCCTCGGGCAGGGGTCGAACACTGAAGCTTTCTTT | CASSLLGQGSNTEAFF | few | NA | TRBJ1-1 | TRBV14
TGCAGCGTTCGGACAGGGGAGGACGATAGGCAGCCCCAGCATTTT | CSVRTGEDDRQPQHF | NA | TRBD1 | TRBJ1-5 | TRBV29-1
TGTGCCAGCAGTAGGACAGGGGGCAACGCTTTCTTT | CASSRTGGNAFF | once | TRBD1 | TRBJ1-1 | TRBV12-3/TRBV12-4
TGTGCCAGCAGTTTAGAAACATACACCGGGGAGCTGTTTTTT | CASSLETYTGELFF | NA | NA | TRBJ2-2 | TRBV12-3/TRBV12-4
TGCGCCAGCAGTGAGTCGAATCAGCCCCAGCATTTT | CASSESNQPQHF | few | NA | TRBJ1-5 | TRBV10-2
TGTGCCACCAGTGACACAAGGGAGACCCAGTACTTC | CATSDTRETQYF | few | NA | TRBJ2-5 | TRBV24-1
TGTGCCAGCAGTTTGGACAGGGGGCTACCCTCTGGGGCCAACGTCCTGACTTTC | CASSLDRGLPSGANVLTF | NA | TRBD1 | TRBJ2-6 | TRBV12-3/TRBV12-4
TGTGCCAGCAGGCCTTACGGGACAGCAAGCAATCAGCCCCAGCATTTT | CASRPYGTASNQPQHF | NA | TRBD1 | TRBJ1-5 | TRBV6-5
TGTGCCAGCAGTTTATTACAGAGCCGCACAGATACGCAGTATTTT | CASSLLQSRTDTQYF | few | NA | TRBJ2-3 | TRBV12-3/TRBV12-4
TGTGCCAGCAGCTTAGCGACTAGCATGGATGAGCAGTTCTTC | CASSLATSMDEQFF | NA | TRBD2 | TRBJ2-1 | TRBV7-9
TGTGCCAGCAGCACTACGCGGGGGTCGAACTATGGCTACACCTTC | CASSTTRGSNYGYTF | NA | NA | TRBJ1-2 | TRBV7-9
TGCGCCAGCAGCGAGATGACTAGCTACAATGAGCAGTTCTTC | CASSEMTSYNEQFF | NA | NA | TRBJ2-1 | TRBV5-1
TGTGCCAGCAGTTTCCGACTAGCGGGGAAACAGTACTTC | CASSFRLAGKQYF | few | TRBD2 | TRBJ2-7 | TRBV27
TGTGCCAGCAGTTACTTATACGAGCAGTACTTC | CASSYLYEQYF | few | NA | TRBJ2-7 | TRBV6-5
TGTGCCAGCAGCTTGTTGCTTGACCCCACCTTC | CASSLLLDPTF | many | NA | TRBJ2-5 | TRBV7-2
TGTGCCAGCAGTTTTGGGTCTGAAGCTTTCTTT | CASSFGSEAFF | NA | NA | TRBJ1-1 | TRBV12-3/TRBV12-4
TGTGCCAGCAGCCACGGGTCGGGGATTAACTACGAGCAGTACTTC | CASSHGSGINYEQYF | NA | NA | TRBJ2-7 | TRBV6-5
TGCGCCAGCAGCCCACAGGGTTCAGAGACCCAGTACTTC | CASSPQGSETQYF | NA | NA | TRBJ2-5 | TRBV4-3
TGTGCCAGCAGCCAAGTAGTGGGGCATAATGAGCAGTTCTTC | CASSQVVGHNEQFF | NA | NA | TRBJ2-1 | TRBV3-1
TGTGCCAGCAGCTTAGTTCAGGGGGCGCGGGACGAGCAGTACTTC | CASSLVQGARDEQYF | NA | TRBD1 | TRBJ2-7 | TRBV7-2
TGCGCCAGCAGCCAAGCCAGCGGGTTCCCGCCGGGAGAGACCCAGTACTTC | CASSQASGFPPGETQYF | NA | NA | TRBJ2-5 | TRBV4-1
TGTGCCAGCAGTCTCTGGGGGTACACAGATACGCAGTATTTT | CASSLWGYTDTQYF | NA | NA | TRBJ2-3 | TRBV6-5
TGTGCCAGCAGCCAAGAAGGAACCGGTACAGACAGGGCTTGGTATGGCTACACCTTC | CASSQEGTGTDRAWYGYTF | NA | TRBD1 | TRBJ1-2 | TRBV4-2
TGCGCCAGCAGCTACCGGGACACCACCTACGAGCAGTACTTC | CASSYRDTTYEQYF | few | NA | TRBJ2-7 | TRBV4-1
TGCGCCAGCAGCTTGGGGGCAGGAACTGAAGCTTTCTTT | CASSLGAGTEAFF | many | NA | TRBJ1-1 | TRBV5-1
TGCGCCAGCAGCCATACCACAGGGGGCAACCAGCCCCAGCATTTT | CASSHTTGGNQPQHF | few | TRBD1 | TRBJ1-5 | TRBV4-1